What follows are 11 T cell receptor beta chains derived from one specimen sequenced in a study of T cell responses to AZD1222 COVID-19 vaccine. The method was immunoSEQ multiplex PCR; TCRdb's version includes in-frame clones alone and lacks a portion of them. The data contain roughly 120,000 clones, 70% to 90% of them singletons. Sequenced material: peripheral blood, taken on day 0 of AZD1222 vaccination. These receptors were taken from an adult in good health.

This clone was observed a few times. The chain joins TRBV5-6 to TRBJ1-6; possible D gene TRBD1, 5 bases. The CDR3 has 14 amino acids. The V gene's germline CDR1 is SGHDT and CDR2 YYEEEE. Trimming took 3 bases from V and 8 from J, leaving 12 bases between them. CDR3 region: CASSSGTLDSPLHF. In DNA, the CDR3 is TGTGCCAGCAGCTCCGGGACCCTGGATTCACCCCTCCACTTT.

The chain has TRBV6-1 and TRBJ2-7; 7 bases line up with TRBD1. The germline gives CDR1 MNHNS, CDR2 SASEGT. This CDR3 contains 14 residues. The V segment lost 0 bases and the J segment 7 bases; nucleotides outside the gene matches: 6. CDR3 residues: CASSEAQGVVEQYF. The CDR3 DNA follows: TGTGCCAGCAGTGAAGCTCAGGGGGTGGTGGAGCAGTACTTC.

The V call is TRBV5-1, the J call TRBJ2-7; a possible D gene is TRBD2 (5 bases). Germline loops: CDR1 SGHRS, CDR2 YFSETQ. Trimming removed 1 base at V and 4 bases at J, with 6 bases between. The CDR3 spans 12 residues. The CDR3 nucleotides read TGCGCCAGCAGCTTGAGCGGATACGAGCAGTACTTC. Translation gives CASSLSGYEQYF.

This CDR3 reads CASSPGDSYNSPLHF. Written as DNA, the CDR3 is TGTGCCAGCAGCCCTGGAGATTCCTATAATTCACCCCTCCACTTT. The chain is built from TRBV7-6 and TRBJ1-6, with D uncertain. V shed 5 bases and J shed 1 base, with 9 bases lying between them. The germline CDR1 and CDR2 sequences are SGHVS and FNYEAQ. This CDR3 region has 15 residues.

The V and J genes are TRBV28 and TRBJ2-1; no firm D call. V dropped 7 bases and J dropped 8 bases, with 15 bases sitting between them. The germline V gene encodes CDR1 MDHEN and CDR2 SYDVKM. CDR3 size: 13 residues. CDR3 nucleotide sequence: TGTGCCAGCACTAAAGGCGTGTTCGATGAGCAGTTCTTC. Translated, it gives CASTKGVFDEQFF. Looking up the rest from reference TRBV28 and TRBJ2-1 gives the full variable domain: DVKVTQSSRYLVKRTGEKVFLECVQDMDHENMFWYRQDPGLGLRLIYFSYDVKMKEKGDIPEGYSVSREKKERFSLILESASTNQTSMYLCASTKGVFDEQFFGPGTRLTVL.

For this clone: The same CDR3 is also encoded by other DNA sequences in this sample. The genes are TRBV10-1 and TRBJ1-1, with D hard to call. The germline V and J ends were trimmed by 4 bases and 0 bases, with 3 bases remaining between them. There are 12 residues in the CDR3. The germline V gene has CDR1 WNHNN and CDR2 SYGVQD (reference sequence). The CDR3 region is CASSGLNTEAFF. The CDR3 DNA reads as TGCGCCAGCAGTGGACTGAACACTGAAGCTTTCTTT.

The chain has TRBV3-1 (or the pseudogene TRBV3-2) and TRBJ1-3; D remains unclear. The CDR3 has 15 residues. Trimming left V 6 bases short and J 3 bases short, with 15 bases between. Germline V gene sequence: CDR1 LGHDT, CDR2 YNNKEL (reference sequence). The DNA of the CDR3 is TGTGCCAGCAGTCCAGGACGTCTCGGTGGAAACACCATATATTTT. Its protein is CASSPGRLGGNTIYF.

The chain links TRBV24-1 to TRBJ2-1; tentative D call: TRBD1 (6 bases). This CDR3 spans 17 amino acids. The germline V and J ends were trimmed by 3 bases and 7 bases, with 21 bases remaining between them. Germline V gives CDR1 KGHDR, CDR2 SFDVKD. CDR3 region: CATSDPSGRGLSNEQFF. Written as DNA, the CDR3 is TGTGCCACCAGTGATCCCTCTGGCAGGGGATTGTCAAATGAGCAGTTCTTC.

The V call is TRBV25-1, the J call TRBJ2-7; maybe TRBD1 (5 bases). Germline V gene lookup returns CDR1 MGHDK and CDR2 SYGVNS. The CDR3 consists of 14 residues. V was trimmed by 4 bases and J by 2 bases, leaving 12 bases between them. CDR3 residues: CASSVSQGAYEQYF. The DNA for the CDR3 is TGTGCCAGCAGTGTTTCTCAAGGGGCCTACGAGCAGTACTTC.

The V and J genes are TRBV5-1 and TRBJ1-4; D gene unclear. The V gene lost 3 bases and the J gene lost 6 bases, with 6 bases spanning the gap. Germline CDR1 SGHRS, CDR2 YFSETQ. There are 12 residues in the CDR3. CDR3 sequence: CASSSTDEKLFF. CDR3 nucleotide sequence: TGCGCCAGCAGCTCCACTGATGAAAAACTGTTTTTT.

The V and J genes are TRBV5-1 and TRBJ1-1; no firm D call. The CDR3 consists of 15 residues. The V gene lost 0 bases and the J gene lost 2 bases, with 11 bases spanning the gap. In germline, CDR1 is SGHRS, CDR2 YFSETQ. The CDR3 reads CASSLEFGLNTEAFF. CDR3 coding DNA: TGCGCCAGCAGCTTGGAATTCGGCCTAAACACTGAAGCTTTCTTT.